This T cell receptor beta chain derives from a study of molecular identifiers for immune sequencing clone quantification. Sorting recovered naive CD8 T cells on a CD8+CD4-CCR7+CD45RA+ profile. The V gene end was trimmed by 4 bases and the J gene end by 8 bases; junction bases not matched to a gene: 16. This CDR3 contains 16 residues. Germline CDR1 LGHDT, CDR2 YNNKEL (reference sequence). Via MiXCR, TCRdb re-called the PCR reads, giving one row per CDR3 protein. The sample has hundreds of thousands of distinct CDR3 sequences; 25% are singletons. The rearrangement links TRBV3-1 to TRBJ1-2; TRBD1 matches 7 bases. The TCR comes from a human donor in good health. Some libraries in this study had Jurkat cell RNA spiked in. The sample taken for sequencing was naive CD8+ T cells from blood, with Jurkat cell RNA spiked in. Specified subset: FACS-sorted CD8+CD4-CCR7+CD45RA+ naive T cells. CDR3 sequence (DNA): TGTGCCAGCAGCCTATTAGGACAGGCCATAAGTGACGGCTACACCTTC. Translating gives CASSLLGQAISDGYTF. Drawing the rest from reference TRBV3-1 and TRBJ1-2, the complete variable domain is DTAVSQTPKYLVTQMGNDKSIKCEQNLGHDTMYWYKQDSKKFLKIMFSYNNKELIINETVPNRFSPKSPDKAHLNLHINSLELGDSAVYFCASSLLGQAISDGYTFGSGTRLTVV.